This T cell receptor (beta chain) originates from a study of prognosis after radiotherapy for stage I lung cancer. Template was genomic DNA; TCR beta CDR3 amplified in two multiplex PCR rounds. Initially, in first-round PCR, primers specific to each TRBV and TRBJ gene were used. As the PCR entered its second round, universal primers were used. MiXCR, run by TCRdb on the multiplex PCR reads, gives a single entry per CDR3 protein. This repertoire shows approximately 51,000 distinct CDR3 sequences, over 30% found once; its top ten account for just under 9.5%. This clonotype has a count of ten or more. Its antigen is currently unknown. Regarding the study as a whole: Reduced unique TCR clone counts were recorded after stereotactic body radiation therapy, with a median of roughly 10,000 versus 7,000.

The clonotype originates from a donor over 45 with non-small cell lung cancer. Sequencing used PBMCs, obtained before or after stereotactic body radiation therapy (not recorded which).

The chain's CDR3 is CASRLKPRSSYEQYF. The DNA of the CDR3 is TGTGCCAGCCGCCTTAAACCCAGGAGCTCCTACGAGCAGTACTTC. This chain joins TRBV27 and TRBJ2-7; no firm D call. There are 15 residues in the CDR3. Germline V gene lookup returns CDR1 MNHEY and CDR2 SMNVEV (reference sequence). Between the trimmed V and J ends, which lost 8 bases and 0 bases, there was a span of 17 bases.